Each of the 8 T cell receptor beta chains below was sequenced from the same sample in a study of blood T cells in healthy people across ages. A second PCR of 7 to 11 cycles used a sample-barcoded 5' primer and a J-beta primer mix. TCRdb fed the 5' RACE reads into MiXCR, producing one record per CDR3 protein. The sample contains roughly 1.6 million distinct CDR3 sequences, roughly 30% of which appear only once. The source material was blood. The receptors originated from a woman younger than 45 in good health.

The chain couples TRBV4-1 to TRBJ1-1, with a possible D match to TRBD1 (5 bases). There are 17 residues in the CDR3. The ends were cut back, 4 bases at V and 1 base at J, with 19 bases in the middle. The germline gives CDR1 MGHRA, CDR2 YSYEKL. CDR3 residues: CASSPWDGAFTNTEAFF. DNA of the CDR3: TGCGCCAGCAGCCCATGGGACGGCGCATTTACGAACACTGAAGCTTTCTTT.

There are a few counts of this clonotype. The chain is built from TRBV13 and TRBJ1-1; tentatively, D is TRBD1 (5 bases). The V gene lost 4 bases and the J gene lost 0 bases, with 12 bases spanning the gap. Germline V gene sequence: CDR1 PRHDT, CDR2 FYEKMQ (reference sequence). CDR3 length: 15 amino acids. CDR3 in DNA: TGTGCCAGCAGCTCTCAGGGTACCATGAACACTGAAGCTTTCTTT. Translation: CASSSQGTMNTEAFF.

This clonotype was counted ten times or more. This chain connects TRBV12-3 or TRBV12-4 to TRBJ2-1, with 7 positions matching TRBD2. CDR3 size: 14 residues. V shed 3 bases, J shed 7 bases, and the junction held 6 bases outside the gene matches. The CDR3 DNA follows: TGTGCCAGCAGTTTGGGGGGGAGAAGGAATGAGCAGTTCTTC. Its translation is CASSLGGRRNEQFF.

The V gene is TRBV27, the J gene TRBJ2-2; perhaps TRBD2 as D (6 bases). V lost 7 bases to trimming and J lost 4 bases, with 13 bases between them. The CDR3 is made up of 14 amino acids. Germline values: CDR1 MNHEY, CDR2 SMNVEV (reference sequence). The CDR3 spells CASKGGATTGELFF. As DNA, the CDR3 is TGTGCCAGCAAGGGCGGGGCCACCACCGGGGAGCTGTTTTTT.

This clonotype was observed a few times. This chain links TRBV10-3 with TRBJ1-2, with D possibly being TRBD1 (5 bases). V gave up 4 bases and J gave up 7 bases, with 13 bases separating them. The germline V gene has CDR1 ENHRY and CDR2 SYGVKD. The CDR3 runs 13 residues. CDR3 DNA sequence: TGTGCCATCAGTGTGGGGGATTTGAGTGGCTACACCTTC. It translates to CAISVGDLSGYTF.

The chain links TRBV7-8 to TRBJ1-1; TRBD1 might be the D (5 bases). This CDR3 contains 16 residues. Germline loops: CDR1 SGHVS, CDR2 FQNEAQ. Trimming left V 3 bases short and J 0 bases short, with 14 bases between. CDR3 amino acids: CASSFGRGPVNTEAFF. The DNA for the CDR3 is TGTGCCAGCAGCTTCGGAAGGGGCCCTGTGAACACTGAAGCTTTCTTT.

This sequence joins TRBV9 and TRBJ1-6; D might be TRBD1 (5 bases). Trimming took 2 bases from V and 8 from J, leaving 11 bases between them. The CDR3 spans 14 residues. Germline V gene lookup returns CDR1 SGDLS and CDR2 YYNGEE. As DNA, the CDR3 is TGTGCCAGCAGCGTTCGGGGCCGGGATTCACCCCTCCACTTT. It yields the protein CASSVRGRDSPLHF.

The J gene is TRBJ1-1, the V gene TRBV5-1, with D tentatively TRBD1 (5 bases). This CDR3 spans 12 amino acids. Germline V lookup: CDR1 SGHRS, CDR2 YFSETQ. V lost 3 bases, J lost 7 bases, and 10 bases lay in between. CDR3 loop: CASSSQDSEAFF. The CDR3, as DNA: TGCGCCAGCAGCTCCCAAGACAGTGAAGCTTTCTTT.